The 8 T cell receptor beta chains below all came from one sample that was sequenced in a study of early T cells in non-severe SARS-CoV-2 infection. TCRdb analysed the 5' RACE reads with MiXCR anew, one entry per CDR3 protein. Of 25,000 to 35,000 distinct CDR3 sequences listed, 4.4% are singletons. The sample was whole blood. These receptors were taken from an adult who was a healthcare worker with PCR-confirmed SARS-CoV-2 infection or an uninfected control (not recorded which).

This clonotype was recorded at least ten times. The chain has TRBV5-6 and TRBJ1-3, with D perhaps matching TRBD1 (5 bases). The CDR3 spans 14 residues. Germline-derived CDR1 and CDR2 are SGHDT and YYEEEE. Trimming shortened V by 2 bases and J by 4 bases, and 10 bases separated the two germline ends. The CDR3 nucleotides are TGTGCCAGCAGCTTTCCGACAGACGGAAACACCATATATTTT. It is translated as CASSFPTDGNTIYF.

This clonotype was found many times. The chain carries TRBV18 and TRBJ2-1; no firm D call. There are 13 residues in the CDR3. Trimming removed 2 bases at V and 8 bases at J, with 10 bases between. Germline-derived CDR1 and CDR2 are KGHSH and LQKENI. CDR3 bases: TGTGCCAGCTCACCAGAGGCGGTAGATGAGCAGTTCTTC. Amino acids: CASSPEAVDEQFF.

This clonotype was observed a handful of times. CDR3 protein: CAISEGRGRETQYF. The DNA for the CDR3 is TGTGCCATCAGTGAGGGCAGGGGGCGAGAGACCCAGTACTTC. The V and J genes are TRBV10-3 and TRBJ2-5; 8 positions match TRBD1. This CDR3 has 14 residues. V trimming: 2 bases; J trimming: 4 bases; junction bases outside the gene matches: 3. CDR1 ENHRY and CDR2 SYGVKD come from the germline V gene.

This clonotype was counted a few times. CDR3 sequence reads: CSARDGGSLDGYTF. Written as DNA, the CDR3 is TGCAGTGCTAGAGATGGGGGTTCGCTCGATGGCTACACCTTC. J is TRBJ1-2 and V is TRBV20-1; TRBD1 might be the D (5 bases). Germline values: CDR1 DFQATT, CDR2 SNEGSKA (reference sequence). Deletions cut 0 bases from V and 6 bases from J, with 14 bases between. This CDR3 has 14 amino acids.

At least ten counts were recorded for this clonotype. The chain employs TRBV18 and TRBJ1-4; D possibly corresponds to TRBD1 (6 bases). This CDR3 spans 17 amino acids. V was clipped by 3 bases and J by 4 bases, with 18 bases between them. Germline CDR1 KGHSH, CDR2 LQKENI. CDR3 DNA sequence: TGTGCCAGCTCACCGGCGGATTACAGGGCGAATAATGAAAAACTGTTTTTT. Translated, it gives CASSPADYRANNEKLFF.

This clonotype was seen at least ten times. The chain is built from TRBV9 and TRBJ2-2, with TRBD2 matching 8 bases. With V trimmed by 3 bases and J by 5 bases, 18 bases remained unmatched. Germline CDR1 and CDR2: SGDLS and YYNGEE. The CDR3 consists of 19 residues. This CDR3 is CASSDPFGGRPAGTGELFF. In DNA, the CDR3 is TGTGCCAGCAGCGACCCCTTTGGCGGGAGGCCCGCGGGGACCGGGGAGCTGTTTTTT.

In its sample, this clonotype was seen many times. The chain combines TRBV11-2 with TRBJ2-5; TRBD2 agrees at 7 bases. Germline CDR1 and CDR2: SGHAT and FQNNGV. The junction had 5 bases not matched to a gene; V was cut back by 0 bases and J by 1 base. This CDR3 spans 16 amino acids. The CDR3 nucleotides read TGTGCCAGCAGCTTAGAGCTAGCGGTTAGCCAAGAGACCCAGTACTTC. Translated, it gives CASSLELAVSQETQYF.

This clonotype was recorded many times. The chain couples TRBV7-3 to TRBJ2-1; 9 bases map to TRBD2. The CDR3 is 16 amino acids. The V gene's germline CDR1 is SGHTA and CDR2 FQGTGA. V lost 0 bases, J lost 4 bases, and 4 bases stayed unmatched. This chain's CDR3 is CASSLTASGRYNEQFF. The DNA of the CDR3 is TGTGCCAGCAGCTTAACTGCGAGCGGGAGGTACAATGAGCAGTTCTTC.